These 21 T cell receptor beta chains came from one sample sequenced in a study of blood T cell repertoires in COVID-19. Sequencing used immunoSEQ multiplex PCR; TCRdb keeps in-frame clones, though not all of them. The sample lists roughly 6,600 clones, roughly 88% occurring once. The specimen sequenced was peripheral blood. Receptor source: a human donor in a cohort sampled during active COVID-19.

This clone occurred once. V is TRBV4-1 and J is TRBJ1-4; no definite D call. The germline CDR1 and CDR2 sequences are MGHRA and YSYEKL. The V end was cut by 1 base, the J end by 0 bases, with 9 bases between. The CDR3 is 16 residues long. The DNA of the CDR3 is TGCGCCAGCAGCCAAGCAGGTCAGGCAACTAATGAAAAACTGTTTTTT. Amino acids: CASSQAGQATNEKLFF.

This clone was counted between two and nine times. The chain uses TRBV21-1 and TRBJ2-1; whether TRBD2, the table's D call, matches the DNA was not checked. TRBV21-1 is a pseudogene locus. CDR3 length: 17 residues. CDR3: CASSTPGGGGTYNEQFF. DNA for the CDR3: TGTGCCAGCAGCACCCCGGGAGGGGGGGGGACCTACAATGAGCAGTTCTTC.

The chain's CDR3 is CSADRAREQFF. The CDR3 DNA reads TGCAGCGCTGACAGGGCCCGTGAGCAGTTCTTC. The chain has TRBV29-1 and TRBJ2-1, with TRBD1 identical over 7 bases. Germline V lookup: CDR1 SQVTM, CDR2 ANQGSEA. The CDR3 runs to 11 residues. Trimming took 7 bases from V and 9 from J; bases not matched to a gene: 6.

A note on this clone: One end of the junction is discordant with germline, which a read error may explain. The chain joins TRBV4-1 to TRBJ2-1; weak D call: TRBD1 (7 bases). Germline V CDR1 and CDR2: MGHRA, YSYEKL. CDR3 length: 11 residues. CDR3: CASSQSDRRVF. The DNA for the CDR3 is TGCGCCAGCAGCCAATCGGACAGGAGGGTCTTC.

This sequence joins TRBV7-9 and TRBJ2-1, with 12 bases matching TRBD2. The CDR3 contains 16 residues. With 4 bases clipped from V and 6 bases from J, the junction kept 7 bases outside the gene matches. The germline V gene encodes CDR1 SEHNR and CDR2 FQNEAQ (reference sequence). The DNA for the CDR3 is TGTGCCAGCAGCTACCGACTAGCGGGAGAAGGCAATGAGCAGTTCTTC. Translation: CASSYRLAGEGNEQFF.

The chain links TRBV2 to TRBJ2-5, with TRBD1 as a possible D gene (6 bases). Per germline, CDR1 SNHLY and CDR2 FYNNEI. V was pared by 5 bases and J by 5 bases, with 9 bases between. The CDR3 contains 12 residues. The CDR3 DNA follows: TGTGCCAGCAGTACAGGGTTCGAGACCCAGTACTTC. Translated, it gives CASSTGFETQYF.

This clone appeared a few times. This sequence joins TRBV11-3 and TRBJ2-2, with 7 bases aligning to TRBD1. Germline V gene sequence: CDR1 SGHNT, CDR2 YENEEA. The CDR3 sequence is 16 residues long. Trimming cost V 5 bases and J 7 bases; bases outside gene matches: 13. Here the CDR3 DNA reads TGTGCCAGCAGCATCCGACAGGGTGGTTCGGACGGGGAGCTGTTTTTT. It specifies CASSIRQGGSDGELFF.

The CDR3 is CASSVNRNQPQHF. The CDR3 DNA is TGTGCCAGCAGCGTTAATCGCAATCAGCCCCAGCATTTT. The chain carries TRBV11-1 and TRBJ1-5; no clear D. The CDR3 consists of 13 residues. V dropped 5 bases and J dropped 2 bases, with 7 bases sitting between them. The germline CDR1 and CDR2 sequences are SGHAT and FQDESV (reference sequence).

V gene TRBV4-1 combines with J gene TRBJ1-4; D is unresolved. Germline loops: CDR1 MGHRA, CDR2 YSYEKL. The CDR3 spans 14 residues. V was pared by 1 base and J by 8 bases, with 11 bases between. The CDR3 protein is CASSQAELEEKLFF. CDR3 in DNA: TGCGCCAGCAGCCAAGCGGAGTTGGAGGAAAAACTGTTTTTT.

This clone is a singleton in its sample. The CDR3 is CASSTLQGADGGNQPQHF. CDR3 nucleotide sequence: TGTGCCAGCAGTACATTACAGGGGGCGGACGGAGGCAATCAGCCCCAGCATTTT. This chain uses TRBV27 with TRBJ1-5, with TRBD1 identical over 9 bases. Germline V lookup: CDR1 MNHEY, CDR2 SMNVEV (reference sequence). V lost 5 bases to trimming and J lost 2 bases; unmatched junction nucleotides: 13. The CDR3 is made up of 18 amino acids.

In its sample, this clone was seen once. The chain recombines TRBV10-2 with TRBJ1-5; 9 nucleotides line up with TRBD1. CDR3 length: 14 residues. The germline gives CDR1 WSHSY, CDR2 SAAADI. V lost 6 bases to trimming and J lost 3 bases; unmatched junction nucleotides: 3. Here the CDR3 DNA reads TGCGCCAGCAGAAGGGACAGGGCCAATCAGCCCCAGCATTTT. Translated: CASRRDRANQPQHF.

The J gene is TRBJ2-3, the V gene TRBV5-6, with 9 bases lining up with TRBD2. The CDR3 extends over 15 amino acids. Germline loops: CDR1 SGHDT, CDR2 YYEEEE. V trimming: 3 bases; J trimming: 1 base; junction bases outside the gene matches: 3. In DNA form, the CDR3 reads TGTGCCAGCAGCTACCGCGGGGGGGGCACAGATACGCAGTATTTT. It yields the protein CASSYRGGGTDTQYF.

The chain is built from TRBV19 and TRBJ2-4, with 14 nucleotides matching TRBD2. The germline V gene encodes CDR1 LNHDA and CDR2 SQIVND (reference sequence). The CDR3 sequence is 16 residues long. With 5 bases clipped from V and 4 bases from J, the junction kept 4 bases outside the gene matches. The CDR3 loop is CASSSRLAGGKNIQYF. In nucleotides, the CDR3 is TGTGCCAGTAGTTCAAGACTAGCGGGGGGGAAAAACATTCAGTACTTC.

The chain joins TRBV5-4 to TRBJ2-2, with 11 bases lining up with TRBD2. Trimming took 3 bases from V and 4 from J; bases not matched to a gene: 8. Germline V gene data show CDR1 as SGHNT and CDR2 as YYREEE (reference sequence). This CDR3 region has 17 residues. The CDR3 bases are TGTGCCAGCAGCTCCCCTCTAGCGGGGGGTCCCACCGGGGAGCTGTTTTTT. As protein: CASSSPLAGGPTGELFF.

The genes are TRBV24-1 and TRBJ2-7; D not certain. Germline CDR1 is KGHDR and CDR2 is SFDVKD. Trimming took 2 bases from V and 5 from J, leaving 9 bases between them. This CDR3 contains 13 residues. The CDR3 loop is CATSDSGRHEQYF. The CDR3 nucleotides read TGTGCCACCAGTGATTCCGGTCGCCACGAGCAGTACTTC.

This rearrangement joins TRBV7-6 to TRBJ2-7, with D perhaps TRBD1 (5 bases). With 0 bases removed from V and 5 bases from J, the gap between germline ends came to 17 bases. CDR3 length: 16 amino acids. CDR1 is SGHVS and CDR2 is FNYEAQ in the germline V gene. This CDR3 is CASSLAQAGILNEQYF. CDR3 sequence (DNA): TGTGCCAGCAGCTTAGCGCAAGCAGGGATCCTGAACGAGCAGTACTTC.

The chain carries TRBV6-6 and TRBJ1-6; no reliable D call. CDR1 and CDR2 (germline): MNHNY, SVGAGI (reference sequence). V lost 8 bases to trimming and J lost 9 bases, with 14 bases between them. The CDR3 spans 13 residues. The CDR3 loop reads CASAVSLASPLHF. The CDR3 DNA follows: TGTGCCAGCGCGGTGTCTCTCGCTTCACCCCTCCACTTT.

DNA for the CDR3: TGTGCCAGCAGTGGGTCCACCAGGGACACTGAAGCTTTCTTT. Translated, it gives CASSGSTRDTEAFF. The rearrangement uses TRBV2 and TRBJ1-1, with D possibly TRBD1 on 5 matching bases. The CDR3 runs to 14 residues. Trimming left V 4 bases short and J 3 bases short, with 12 bases between. Germline values: CDR1 SNHLY, CDR2 FYNNEI.

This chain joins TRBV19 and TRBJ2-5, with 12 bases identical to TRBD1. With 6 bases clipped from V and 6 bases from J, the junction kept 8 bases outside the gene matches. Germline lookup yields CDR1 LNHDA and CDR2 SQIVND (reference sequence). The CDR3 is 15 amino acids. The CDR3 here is CASRTGTGGRKTQYF. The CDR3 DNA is TGTGCCAGTAGAACCGGGACAGGGGGCAGAAAGACCCAGTACTTC. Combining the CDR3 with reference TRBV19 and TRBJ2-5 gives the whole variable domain DGGITQSPKYLFRKEGQNVTLSCEQNLNHDAMYWYRQDPGQGLRLIYYSQIVNDFQKGDIAEGYSVSREKKESFPLTVTSAQKNPTAFYLCASRTGTGGRKTQYFGPGTRLLVL.

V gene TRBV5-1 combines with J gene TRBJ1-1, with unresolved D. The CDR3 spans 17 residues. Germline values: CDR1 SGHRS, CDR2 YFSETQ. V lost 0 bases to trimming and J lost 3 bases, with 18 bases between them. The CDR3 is CASSLVGGMVSDTEAFF. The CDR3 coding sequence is TGCGCCAGCAGCTTGGTGGGAGGGATGGTGTCGGACACTGAAGCTTTCTTT.

The CDR3 is CASSLTSGGANEQFF. CDR3 DNA sequence: TGTGCCAGCAGTTTAACTAGCGGGGGGGCCAATGAGCAGTTCTTC. This chain uses TRBV27 with TRBJ2-1, with 13 bases lining up with TRBD2. The CDR3 sequence is 15 residues long. V lost 2 bases and J lost 6; bases outside the gene matches: 1. CDR1 is MNHEY and CDR2 is SMNVEV in the germline V gene (reference sequence).